Listed below are T cell receptor beta chains from one sample, sequenced in a study of untreated major depressive disorder. The table came from immunoSEQ multiplex PCR; TCRdb's copy has only in-frame clones and leaves some out. Of just over 20,000 clones in the sample, approximately 92% are singletons; the top ten hold around 0.3%. Sequences were obtained from CD4+ T cells from PBMCs. Receptors were obtained from a man aged 25-40 years in good health. The CDR3 runs from the conserved cysteine through the conserved F or W. A D gene is named only where the DNA matches it firmly. A clone size is listed for some rows: how often the clone was seen (once, few, many), or a class if it is expanded.

J gene | clone size | V gene | D gene | CDR3 protein | CDR3 DNA
TRBJ2-1 | . | TRBV30 | . | CAWRRRGTDNEQFF | TGTGCCTGGAGAAGGAGGGGAACGGACAATGAGCAGTTCTTC
TRBJ2-7 | . | TRBV7-2 | . | CASSLVGNSYEQYF | TGTGCCAGCAGCTTAGTTGGCAACTCCTACGAGCAGTACTTC
TRBJ1-4 | . | TRBV5-1 | TRBD1 | CASSFTGADEKLFF | TGCGCCAGCAGCTTTACAGGGGCTGACGAAAAACTGTTTTTT
TRBJ2-2 | . | TRBV30 | . | CAWSSWKGDYTGELFF | TGTGCCTGGAGTAGTTGGAAGGGGGATTACACCGGGGAGCTGTTTTTT
TRBJ2-7 | . | TRBV5-1 | . | CASKGDEIPTYEQYF | TGCGCCAGCAAGGGGGACGAAATCCCCACCTACGAGCAGTACTTC
TRBJ1-2 | . | TRBV7-2 | . | CASSSGQIYGYTF | TGTGCCAGCAGCTCTGGACAGATTTATGGCTACACCTTC
TRBJ2-3 | . | TRBV7-8 | TRBD1 | CASSTRGQITDTQYF | TGTGCCAGCAGCACCAGGGGACAGATCACAGATACGCAGTATTTT
TRBJ2-5 | . | TRBV4-3 | . | CASSQDTARQETQYF | TGCGCCAGCAGCCAAGATACGGCCAGACAAGAGACCCAGTACTTC
TRBJ1-4 | . | TRBV4-1 | . | CASSQDKETSSPHNEKLFF | TGCGCCAGCAGCCAAGACAAGGAGACCTCTTCGCCCCATAATGAAAAACTGTTTTTT
TRBJ2-5 | . | TRBV5-4 | . | CASSLSVAAQETQYF | TGTGCCAGCAGCCTATCGGTAGCGGCTCAAGAGACCCAGTACTTC
TRBJ1-5 | . | TRBV30 | . | CACTTDSNNQPQHF | TGTGCCTGTACGACAGATAGTAACAATCAGCCCCAGCATTTT
TRBJ2-7 | . | TRBV29-1 | . | CSAWGASYEQYF | TGCAGCGCCTGGGGGGCGTCCTACGAGCAGTACTTC
TRBJ2-5 | . | TRBV6-1 | TRBD2 | CASSEAPWLAGGKVKTQYF | TGTGCCAGCAGTGAAGCGCCTTGGCTAGCGGGGGGAAAGGTGAAGACCCAGTACTTC
TRBJ2-2 | . | TRBV7-2 | TRBD1 | CASSPDRAGGELFF | TGTGCCAGCAGCCCCGACAGGGCTGGCGGGGAGCTGTTTTTT
TRBJ1-2 | . | TRBV6-5 | TRBD1 | CASSYSSDRGGYTF | TGTGCCAGCAGTTACTCGTCGGACAGGGGTGGCTACACCTTC
TRBJ1-5 | . | TRBV6-5 | TRBD1 | CASRGQENQPQHF | TGTGCCAGCAGGGGACAGGAAAATCAGCCCCAGCATTTT
TRBJ2-7 | . | TRBV5-1 | . | CASRRAEYYEQYF | TGCGCCAGCAGAAGAGCCGAGTACTACGAGCAGTACTTC
TRBJ2-7 | . | TRBV18 | . | CASSPTSDGTYEQYF | TGTGCCAGCTCACCAACCTCGGACGGAACCTACGAGCAGTACTTC
TRBJ2-5 | . | TRBV2 | TRBD2 | CASSRGTSAYQETQYF | TGTGCCAGCAGTCGGGGGACTAGCGCCTACCAAGAGACCCAGTACTTC
TRBJ1-1 | . | TRBV7-3 | . | CASSLTGGDTEAFF | TGTGCCAGCAGCCTCACCGGGGGGGACACTGAAGCTTTCTTT
TRBJ1-4 | . | TRBV5-1 | . | CASSTTGGELFF | TGCGCCAGCAGCACGACTGGGGGTGAACTGTTTTTT
TRBJ2-6 | few | TRBV27 | . | CASSLAGPGANVLTF | TGTGCCAGCAGTTTAGCAGGGCCTGGGGCCAACGTCCTGACTTTC
TRBJ1-5 | . | TRBV9 | . | CASSDGPDQPQHF | TGTGCCAGCAGCGATGGGCCGGATCAGCCCCAGCATTTT
TRBJ1-5 | once | TRBV5-1 | TRBD1 | CASSPETGLNQPQHF | TGCGCCAGCAGCCCGGAGACAGGGTTAAATCAGCCCCAGCATTTT
TRBJ1-2 | . | TRBV7-2 | . | CASSLASGLYGYTF | TGTGCCAGCAGCTTAGCGTCGGGGCTCTATGGCTACACCTTC
TRBJ1-2 | . | TRBV4-3 | TRBD1 | CASSRGQRDGYTF | TGCGCCAGCAGCCGGGGACAGCGAGATGGCTACACCTTC
TRBJ2-3 | . | TRBV5-1 | TRBD2 | CASSWGGLERDTQYF | TGCGCCAGCAGCTGGGGGGGACTAGAAAGAGATACGCAGTATTTT
TRBJ2-5 | . | TRBV27 | . | CASLQGKTQYF | TGTGCCAGCCTCCAGGGAAAGACCCAGTACTTC
TRBJ1-1 | . | TRBV19 | TRBD1 | CASKQGGPDTEAFF | TGTGCCAGTAAACAGGGGGGACCTGACACTGAAGCTTTCTTT
TRBJ1-2 | . | TRBV18 | . | CASSPISDANYGYTF | TGTGCCAGCTCACCAATATCGGACGCCAACTATGGCTACACCTTC
TRBJ2-3 | . | TRBV5-6 | . | CAAGTFDTQYF | TGTGCCGCGGGCACATTTGATACGCAGTATTTT
TRBJ2-1 | . | TRBV4-3 | . | CASSQDLGGSNEQFF | TGCGCCAGCAGCCAAGATCTTGGGGGGAGCAATGAGCAGTTCTTC
TRBJ1-2 | . | TRBV5-1 | TRBD1 | CASSWDRGGGYTF | TGCGCCAGCAGCTGGGACAGGGGTGGTGGCTACACCTTC
TRBJ2-5 | . | TRBV25-1 | . | CASSEYSQETQYF | TGTGCCAGCAGTGAATACAGCCAAGAGACCCAGTACTTC
TRBJ2-1 | . | TRBV5-1 | . | CASSSASADTYNEQFF | TGCGCCAGCAGCTCCGCTAGCGCAGATACCTACAATGAGCAGTTCTTC
TRBJ1-5 | . | TRBV2 | TRBD1 | CASSVPQGGLSNQPQHF | TGTGCCAGCAGTGTACCCCAGGGGGGTTTAAGCAATCAGCCCCAGCATTTT
TRBJ1-1 | . | TRBV7-3 | . | CASSSQAGVPEAFF | TGTGCCAGCAGCTCACAGGCCGGAGTTCCTGAAGCTTTCTTT
TRBJ2-5 | . | TRBV10-1 | . | CASSGNPPGSSSQYF | TGCGCCAGCAGTGGTAACCCTCCGGGGTCATCGTCCCAGTACTTC
TRBJ2-1 | . | TRBV10-3 | TRBD2 | CAISVSSGSYNEQFF | TGTGCCATCAGTGTGAGTAGCGGGAGTTACAATGAGCAGTTCTTC
TRBJ2-3 | . | TRBV5-1 | TRBD2 | CASSSREGTDTQYF | TGCGCCAGCAGCTCGCGGGAGGGGACAGATACGCAGTATTTT
TRBJ2-1 | . | TRBV5-1 | TRBD2 | CASSLGSSGISTNEQFF | TGCGCCAGCAGCTTGGGGTCTAGCGGGATATCAACAAATGAGCAGTTCTTC
TRBJ2-1 | few | TRBV7-3 | TRBD1 | CASSWTAGGPYNEQFF | TGTGCCAGCAGCTGGACAGCAGGGGGCCCTTACAATGAGCAGTTCTTC
TRBJ1-2 | . | TRBV30 | TRBD1 | CAWSPLLTGGWGYTF | TGTGCCTGGAGTCCGCTCTTGACAGGGGGCTGGGGCTACACCTTC
TRBJ2-7 | . | TRBV5-4 | TRBD1 | CASSLGDRGFYEQYF | TGTGCCAGCAGCTTGGGAGACAGGGGCTTCTACGAGCAGTACTTC
TRBJ1-4 | . | TRBV6-6 | TRBD1 | CASSTGGSGEKLFF | TGTGCCAGCAGCACAGGGGGATCGGGCGAAAAACTGTTTTTT
TRBJ2-7 | . | TRBV29-1 | . | CSVDLDSSYEQYF | TGCAGCGTTGATTTGGACAGCTCCTACGAGCAGTACTTC
TRBJ1-1 | . | TRBV6-1 | . | CASSGGHGSHGAFF | TGTGCCAGCAGTGGAGGTCATGGCAGCCATGGAGCTTTCTTT
TRBJ2-5 | . | TRBV4-3 | TRBD2 | CASSLTGTSGRETQYF | TGCGCCAGCAGTTTGACCGGGACTAGTGGGCGGGAGACCCAGTACTTC
TRBJ2-3 | . | TRBV5-1 | TRBD1 | CASSLERAGRVDRGDTQYF | TGCGCCAGCAGCTTGGAAAGGGCCGGGCGGGTTGACAGGGGAGATACGCAGTATTTT